This T cell receptor beta chain came from a study of T-cell memory formation after mild COVID-19. Findings and caveats of the study: From day 15 to 85, contracting clones were balanced between CD4 and CD8, whereas later expanders leaned toward CD4+.

This CDR3 is 14 amino acids long. The junction had 6 bases not matched to a gene; V was cut back by 3 bases and J by 4 bases. In germline, CDR1 is SGHRS, CDR2 YFSETQ. Remarks on this clonotype: As yet, its antigen is unknown.

TCRdb re-called the 5' RACE reads with MiXCR, one entry per CDR3 protein. The sample holds 280,000 or so distinct CDR3 sequences, roughly 8.2% seen once. J is TRBJ1-2 and V is TRBV5-1, with 7 bases fitting TRBD1. Sequenced material: PBMCs or a T cell subset sorted from them (not recorded which). The TCR sequence derives from a man between 18 and 29 years old who had mild COVID-19 (a few samples of this study predate the infection). Cell type and time point are not known. The CDR3: CASSSGQLFYGYTF. In nucleotides, the CDR3 is TGCGCCAGCAGCTCGGGACAGCTCTTCTATGGCTACACCTTC.